These T cell receptor beta chains were read from a single sample in a study of T cells in Graves' hyperthyroidism and ophthalmopathy. TCRdb re-called the multiplex PCR reads with MiXCR, one entry per CDR3 protein. The sample comprises under 400,000 distinct CDR3 sequences, around 13% of which are singletons, and around a tenth rests with the top ten. Sample: blood. The receptors were gathered from a young woman with Graves' hyperthyroidism. The CDR3 runs from the conserved cysteine through the conserved F or W. A D gene is named only where the DNA matches it firmly. Clone size is not always given. Where it is, it says once, few, many or a class for expanded clones.

>TRBV10-3|TRBJ2-3|many|-
TGTGCCATCACCCCCCGCGGTAGCACAGATACGCAGTATTTT
CAITPRGSTDTQYF
>TRBV6-1|TRBJ2-7|many|TRBD2
TGTGCCAGCAGTGAATGGCAGGGAGGGCATAGCGAGCAGTACTTC
CASSEWQGGHSEQYF
>TRBV19|TRBJ1-5|few|-
TGTGCCAGTACCGCACGTACTGCAGGTCAGCCCCAGCATTTT
CASTARTAGQPQHF
>TRBV29-1|TRBJ1-2|many|TRBD1
TGCAGCGTTGAACCTCGACAGGGGGAATTTGTACATGGCTACACCTTC
CSVEPRQGEFVHGYTF
>TRBV6-2/TRBV6-3|TRBJ1-1|-|TRBD1
TGTGCCAGCAGTCCCAGGGGGCCGAACACTGAAACTTTCTTT
CASSPRGPNTETFF
>TRBV2|TRBJ2-7|many|TRBD1
TGTGCCAGCGGGACAGATTACTCCTACGAGCAGTACTTC
CASGTDYSYEQYF
>TRBV7-2|TRBJ2-7|-|TRBD2
TGTGCCAGCAGCGAGGGACTAGTTGCTGGCGCCGAGCAGTACTTC
CASSEGLVAGAEQYF
>TRBV6-2/TRBV6-3|TRBJ2-7|many|TRBD2
TGTGCCAGCAGCCTTAGCGGGGGGCGGTACGAGCAGTACTTC
CASSLSGGRYEQYF
>TRBV9|TRBJ1-2|few|-
TGTGCCAGCAGCGTAGGGCCCGGACAGACTAACTATGGCTACACCTTC
CASSVGPGQTNYGYTF
>TRBV5-1|TRBJ1-4|-|TRBD1
TGCGCCAGCAGCGGGACAGGGGATAAGGCAGAAAAACTGTTTTTT
CASSGTGDKAEKLFF
>TRBV9|TRBJ2-3|few|-
TGTGCCAGCAGCCATGGGGGACCGGCAAAGAATACGCAGTATTTT
CASSHGGPAKNTQYF
>TRBV19|TRBJ1-5|-|TRBD1
TGTGCCAGTAGTAGTCCCGGGACAGCGTATAGCAATCAGCCCCAGCATTTT
CASSSPGTAYSNQPQHF
>TRBV10-3|TRBJ2-5|many|-
TGTGCCATCAGCGGACGAGGGTCGGAGACCCAGTACTTC
CAISGRGSETQYF
>TRBV20-1|TRBJ1-6|many|TRBD1
TGCAGTGCCTTATTCGACAGGACAGGGTTACTATCACCCCTCCACTTT
CSALFDRTGLLSPLHF
>TRBV7-9|TRBJ2-5|-|TRBD2
TGTGCCAGCAGCTTTACCGGGCTAGCGGGACAAGAGACCCAGTACTTC
CASSFTGLAGQETQYF
>TRBV7-2|TRBJ1-5|many|TRBD1
TGTGCCAGCACCGAGACAGGGGAACAGCCCCAGCATTTT
CASTETGEQPQHF
>TRBV19|TRBJ1-5|many|-
TGTGCCAGTGCTCCACAGGGCAATCAGCCCCAGCATTTT
CASAPQGNQPQHF
>TRBV4-1|TRBJ1-3|-|-
TGCGCCAGCAGCCATGGCAGGGGACGGGACTCTGGAAACACCATATATTTT
CASSHGRGRDSGNTIYF
>TRBV7-8|TRBJ1-5|many|TRBD1
TGTGCCAGCAGCCCTGGGAGGGGGCAGGGCAATCAGCCCCAGCATTTT
CASSPGRGQGNQPQHF
>TRBV6-1|TRBJ2-2|-|TRBD1
TGTGCCAGCAGGCCGGGACAGGGGAAGACCGGGGAGCTGTTTTTT
CASRPGQGKTGELFF
>TRBV20-1|TRBJ2-2|-|-
TGCAGTGCTAGAGATACAGGCCCCGGGGAGCTGTTTTTT
CSARDTGPGELFF
>TRBV14|TRBJ1-6|-|-
TGTGCCAGCAGCCAAGGGCTCTCACCCCTCCACTTT
CASSQGLSPLHF
>TRBV20-1|TRBJ2-3|many|-
TGCAGTGCTACCATCGTCGGGGTAACGGGGCCAGATACGCAGTATTTT
CSATIVGVTGPDTQYF
>TRBV5-5|TRBJ2-1|many|-
TGTGCCAGCAGCCTGTACCTGGGGGGTGAGCAGTTCTTC
CASSLYLGGEQFF
>TRBV5-6|TRBJ2-7|many|-
TGTGCCAGCAGCCTCGGACAGCTAGGGCAGTACTTC
CASSLGQLGQYF
>TRBV7-3|TRBJ1-6|-|-
TGTGCCAGCAGCTTAAACCCAGGGAATTCACCCCTCCACTTT
CASSLNPGNSPLHF
>TRBV6-5|TRBJ2-5|many|TRBD2
TGTGCCAGCAGTTACCACGCTACTAGCGGGGGGCCTATGGAGACCCAGTACTTC
CASSYHATSGGPMETQYF
>TRBV10-3|TRBJ1-2|many|-
TGTGCCATCAGTGATCTTGGAATCTACTATGGCTACACCTTC
CAISDLGIYYGYTF
>TRBV5-8|TRBJ2-7|-|-
TGTGCCAGCAGCCCTTGGGACTCCCCGACCTACGAGCAGTACTTC
CASSPWDSPTYEQYF
>TRBV3-1|TRBJ1-1|many|-
TGTGCCAGCAGCCAGGGGGCGAACACTGAAGCTTTCTTT
CASSQGANTEAFF
>TRBV11-2|TRBJ2-5|many|-
TGTGCCAGCAGCTTGGGGGGGCGCTTGGAGACCCAGTACTTC
CASSLGGRLETQYF
>TRBV14|TRBJ2-1|many|TRBD2
TGTGCCAGCAGCCACTCTAGCGGGATCGCCTACAATGAGCAGTTCTTC
CASSHSSGIAYNEQFF
>TRBV19|TRBJ1-1|-|-
TGTGCCAGTAGTATCGAGGAAGGGGTGGACACTGAAGCTTTCTTT
CASSIEEGVDTEAFF
>TRBV29-1|TRBJ2-7|many|TRBD1
TGCAGCGTGCTACCCGGGACAGGGAGAACGGGGCAGTACTTC
CSVLPGTGRTGQYF
>TRBV5-1|TRBJ2-5|-|-
TGCGCCAGCAGCTTGGGCCAGGGGCGGGGGACCCAGTACTTC
CASSLGQGRGTQYF
>TRBV6-1|TRBJ2-2|-|-
TGTGCCAGCAGTTCAGACCCCTTCAGGGAGCTGTTTTTT
CASSSDPFRELFF
>TRBV6-2/TRBV6-3|TRBJ2-3|-|TRBD2
TGTGCCAGCAGCGATAAGATAGCGGGGGTCATAGATACGCAGTATTTT
CASSDKIAGVIDTQYF
>TRBV28|TRBJ2-1|many|TRBD1
TGTGCCAGCAGTTTGTTTCCCCGGGACAGGGGACCCAATGAGCAGTTCTTC
CASSLFPRDRGPNEQFF
>TRBV19|TRBJ2-3|few|-
TGTGCCAGTAGTACCCCCCCGTATCGGTCCCGCACAGATACGCAGTATTTT
CASSTPPYRSRTDTQYF
>TRBV5-6|TRBJ2-1|many|TRBD2
TGTGCCAGCAGCGGGGAGGGACGAGACAATGAGCAGTTCTTC
CASSGEGRDNEQFF
>TRBV20-1|TRBJ1-1|many|TRBD1
TGCAGTGCACGGGACAGGGAGGCTTTCTTT
CSARDREAFF